This T cell receptor beta chain is drawn from a study of T cell repertoires in cytomegalovirus infection (dated by TCRdb to the late 2010s). Turning to the overall study: Recently identified HLA-C-restricted CMV epitopes, whose presentation resists viral immunomodulation, were targeted by peptide stimulations together with well-studied HLA-B-restricted epitopes. Because public TCR beta signatures pointed to carriage of CMV infection together with the matching HLA type, the HLA type of each donor mattered for the analysis.

What the authors observed across the whole study: The ex vivo response was dominated by HLA-C-restricted CMV-specific TCR beta clonotypes, which also provided the single most frequent clonotype in two of eight donors. Carriers of CMV infection plus the relevant HLA type were discriminated by the cumulative frequency of public TCR beta family members in the study cohort and in an independent approximately 360-donor cohort.

In its sample, this clonotype was seen many times. The clone's antigen remains unknown. No base-level quality is on record; no much larger clone is a single base apart. Per the publication, the treatment or condition label means: in vitro stimulation with specific CMV peptide epitopes to enrich CMV-specific T cells. Sequencing was carried out with an Illumina HiSeq 1500. Through fastp at Q25 and MiXCR, TCRdb rebuilt clones from the public reads, retaining in-frame beta chains. CDR3 protein duplicates are merged, each entry listing the most common genes and DNA. A total of about 74,000 distinct CDR3 sequences appear in this sample, about 29% of them only once. The ten most abundant clones make up just under 60% of the sample. A distance of 10 bases separates the germline ends of V and J, which lose 4 bases and 1 base respectively. Taken from the germline V gene (reference sequence), the CDR1 and CDR2 loops are LNHDA and SQIVND. The cysteine opens and the phenylalanine closes a CDR3 of 14 amino acids. Left in the record is the CDR3 DNA by itself, 42 bases read in frame from the first base.

The chain employs TRBV19 and TRBJ2-5; a tentative D match to TRBD1 spans 6 bases. Sample: CD8+ T cells from cultured PBMCs, taken from culture after CMV antigen stimulation. The sequence came from a human donor in good health (CMV status not recorded). Some clones in this sample may be carry-over from other donors' samples. CDR3 protein: CASSSRQVQETQYF. The DNA is as follows: TGTGCCAGTAGTAGTAGACAGGTCCAAGAGACCCAGTACTTC.